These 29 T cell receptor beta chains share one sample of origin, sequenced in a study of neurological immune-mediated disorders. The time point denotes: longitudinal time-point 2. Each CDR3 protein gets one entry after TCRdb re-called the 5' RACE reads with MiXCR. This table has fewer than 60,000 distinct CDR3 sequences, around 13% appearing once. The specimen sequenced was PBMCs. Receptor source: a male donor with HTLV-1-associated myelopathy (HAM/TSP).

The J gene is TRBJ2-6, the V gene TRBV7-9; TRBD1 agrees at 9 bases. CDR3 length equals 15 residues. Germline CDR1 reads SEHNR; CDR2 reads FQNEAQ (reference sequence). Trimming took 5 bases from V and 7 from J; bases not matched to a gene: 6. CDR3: CASSRDRGGANVLTF. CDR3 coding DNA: TGTGCCAGCAGCCGCGACAGGGGGGGAGCCAACGTCCTGACTTTC.

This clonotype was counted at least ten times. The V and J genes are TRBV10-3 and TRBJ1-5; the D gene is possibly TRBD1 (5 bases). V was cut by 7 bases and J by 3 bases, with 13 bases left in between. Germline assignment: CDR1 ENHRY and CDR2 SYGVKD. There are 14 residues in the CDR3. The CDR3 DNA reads TGTGCCATCAAAGGAGGACAAAACAATCAGCCCCAGCATTTT. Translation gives CAIKGGQNNQPQHF.

The CDR3 DNA follows: TGCGCCAGCAGCGCAGACATTACTAGCGCCTACGAGCAGTACTTC. Translation: CASSADITSAYEQYF. This chain links TRBV4-3 with TRBJ2-7, with 7 positions matching TRBD2. This CDR3 region has 15 residues. The ends lost 5 bases at V and 2 bases at J; junction bases unmatched: 9. Germline V gene data show CDR1 as LGHNA and CDR2 as YSLEER.

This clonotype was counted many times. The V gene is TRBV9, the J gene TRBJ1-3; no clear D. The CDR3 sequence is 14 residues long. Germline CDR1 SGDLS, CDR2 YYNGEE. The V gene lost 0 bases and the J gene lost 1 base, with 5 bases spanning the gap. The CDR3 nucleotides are TGTGCCAGCAGCGTAGTTGGTTCTGGAAACACCATATATTTT. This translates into CASSVVGSGNTIYF.

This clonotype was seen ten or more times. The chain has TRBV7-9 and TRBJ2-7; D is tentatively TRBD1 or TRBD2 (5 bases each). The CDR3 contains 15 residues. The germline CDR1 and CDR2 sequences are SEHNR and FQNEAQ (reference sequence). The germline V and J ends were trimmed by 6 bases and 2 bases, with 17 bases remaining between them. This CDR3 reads CASSPGTETPYEQYF. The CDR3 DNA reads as TGTGCCAGCAGTCCAGGGACCGAAACGCCCTACGAGCAGTACTTC.

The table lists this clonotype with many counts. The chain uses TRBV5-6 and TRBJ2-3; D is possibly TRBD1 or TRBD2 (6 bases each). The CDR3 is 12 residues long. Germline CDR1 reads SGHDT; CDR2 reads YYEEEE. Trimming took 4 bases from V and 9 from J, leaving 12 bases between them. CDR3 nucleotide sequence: TGTGCCAGCAGCCGGACAGCGGGCACGCAGTATTTT. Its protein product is CASSRTAGTQYF.

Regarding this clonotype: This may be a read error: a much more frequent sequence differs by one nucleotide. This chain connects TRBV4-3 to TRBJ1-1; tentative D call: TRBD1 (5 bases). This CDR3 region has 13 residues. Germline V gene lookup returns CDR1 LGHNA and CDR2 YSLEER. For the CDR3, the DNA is TGCGCCAGAAGCCAAGCTGACAGACCTGAAGCTTTCTTT. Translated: CARSQADRPEAFF.

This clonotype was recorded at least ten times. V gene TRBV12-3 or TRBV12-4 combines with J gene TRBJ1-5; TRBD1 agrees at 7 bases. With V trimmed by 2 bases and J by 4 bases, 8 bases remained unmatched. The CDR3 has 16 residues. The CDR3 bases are TGTGCCAGCAGTTTAAGACAGGGCCTTGCAAATCAGCCCCAGCATTTT. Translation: CASSLRQGLANQPQHF.

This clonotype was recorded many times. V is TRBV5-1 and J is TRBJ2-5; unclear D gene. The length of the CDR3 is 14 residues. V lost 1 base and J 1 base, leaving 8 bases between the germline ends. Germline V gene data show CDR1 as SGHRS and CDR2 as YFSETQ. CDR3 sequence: CASSLLGSQETQYF. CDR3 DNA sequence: TGCGCCAGCAGCTTGCTAGGATCCCAAGAGACCCAGTACTTC.

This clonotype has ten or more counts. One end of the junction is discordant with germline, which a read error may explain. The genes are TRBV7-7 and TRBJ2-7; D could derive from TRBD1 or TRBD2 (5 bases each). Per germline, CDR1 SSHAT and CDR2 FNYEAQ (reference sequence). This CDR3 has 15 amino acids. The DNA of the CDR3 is TGTGCTAGCAGCCCGGCAGGGACCGGCTCCTACGAGCAGTACTTC. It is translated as CASSPAGTGSYEQYF. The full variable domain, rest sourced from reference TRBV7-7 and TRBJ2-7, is GAGVSQSPRYKVTKRGQDVTLRCDPISSHATLYWYQQALGQGPEFLTYFNYEAQPDKSGLPSDRFSAERPEGSISTLTIQRTEQRDSAMYRCASSPAGTGSYEQYFGPGTRLTVT.

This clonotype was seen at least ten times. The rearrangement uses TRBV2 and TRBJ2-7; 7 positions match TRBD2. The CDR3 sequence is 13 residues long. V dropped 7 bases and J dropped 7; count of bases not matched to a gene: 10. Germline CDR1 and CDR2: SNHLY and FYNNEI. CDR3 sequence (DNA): TGTGCCAGCATGAGGAATAGCGGGCAAGAGCAGTACTTC. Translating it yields CASMRNSGQEQYF.

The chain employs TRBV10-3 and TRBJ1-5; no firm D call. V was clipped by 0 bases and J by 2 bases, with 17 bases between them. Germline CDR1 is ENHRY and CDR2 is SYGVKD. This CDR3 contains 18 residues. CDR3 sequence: CAISESTRRGRGNQPQHF. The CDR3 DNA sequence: TGTGCCATCAGTGAGTCTACCCGGCGGGGTAGGGGCAATCAGCCCCAGCATTTT.

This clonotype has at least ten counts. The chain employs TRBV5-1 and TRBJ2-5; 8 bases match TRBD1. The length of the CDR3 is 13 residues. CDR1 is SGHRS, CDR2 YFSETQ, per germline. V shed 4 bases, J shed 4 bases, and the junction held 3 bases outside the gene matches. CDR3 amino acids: CASSRGQGETQYF. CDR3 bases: TGCGCCAGCAGCCGCGGACAGGGAGAGACCCAGTACTTC.

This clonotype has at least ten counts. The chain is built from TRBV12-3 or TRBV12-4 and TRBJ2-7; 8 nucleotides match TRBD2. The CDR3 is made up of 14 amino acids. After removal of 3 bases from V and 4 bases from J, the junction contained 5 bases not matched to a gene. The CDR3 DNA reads TGTGCCAGCAGTTTTACTAGCGGAACATACGAGCAGTACTTC. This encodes CASSFTSGTYEQYF.

The CDR3 bases are TGTGCCTGGACGGGCAGGGGGCCGGAGACCCAGTACTTC. It translates to CAWTGRGPETQYF. J is TRBJ2-5 and V is TRBV30, with TRBD1 matching over 8 bases. V shed 4 bases and J 5 bases; nucleotides not matched to a gene: 6. The CDR3 spans 13 residues. Germline values: CDR1 GTSNPN, CDR2 SVGIG (reference sequence). The full variable domain, its missing parts supplied by reference TRBV30 and TRBJ2-5, is SQTIHQWPATLVQPVGSPLSLECTVEGTSNPNLYWYRQAAGRGLQLLFYSVGIGQISSEVPQNLSASRPQDRQFILSSKKLLLSDSGFYLCAWTGRGPETQYFGPGTRLLVL.

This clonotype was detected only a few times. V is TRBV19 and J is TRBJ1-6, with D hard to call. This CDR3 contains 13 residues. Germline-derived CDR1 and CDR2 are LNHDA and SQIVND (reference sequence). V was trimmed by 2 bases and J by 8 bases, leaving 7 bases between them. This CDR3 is CASSITEDSPLHF. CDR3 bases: TGTGCCAGTAGTATAACGGAGGATTCACCCCTCCACTTT.

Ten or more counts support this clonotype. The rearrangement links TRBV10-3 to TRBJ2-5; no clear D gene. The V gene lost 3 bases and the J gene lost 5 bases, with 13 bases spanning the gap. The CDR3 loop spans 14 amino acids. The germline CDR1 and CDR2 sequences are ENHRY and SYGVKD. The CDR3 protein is CAISESGAQETQYF. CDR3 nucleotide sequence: TGTGCCATCAGTGAATCAGGAGCCCAGGAGACCCAGTACTTC.

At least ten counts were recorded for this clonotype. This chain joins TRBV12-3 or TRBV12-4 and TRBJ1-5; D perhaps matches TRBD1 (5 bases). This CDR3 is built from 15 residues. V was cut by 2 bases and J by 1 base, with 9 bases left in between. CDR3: CASSLYEGSNQPQHF. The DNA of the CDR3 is TGTGCCAGCAGTTTATATGAGGGGAGCAATCAGCCCCAGCATTTT.

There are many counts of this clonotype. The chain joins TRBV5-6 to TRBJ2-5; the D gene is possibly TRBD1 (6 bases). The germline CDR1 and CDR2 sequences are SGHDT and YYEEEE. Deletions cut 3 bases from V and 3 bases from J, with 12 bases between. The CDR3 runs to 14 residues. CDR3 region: CASSSISGEETQYF. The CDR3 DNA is TGTGCCAGCAGCTCTATTTCAGGGGAAGAGACCCAGTACTTC.

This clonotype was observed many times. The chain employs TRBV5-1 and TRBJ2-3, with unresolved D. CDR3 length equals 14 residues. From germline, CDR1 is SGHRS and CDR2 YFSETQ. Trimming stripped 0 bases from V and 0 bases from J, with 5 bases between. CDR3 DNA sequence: TGCGCCAGCAGCTTGGTCGACAGCACAGATACGCAGTATTTT. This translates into CASSLVDSTDTQYF.

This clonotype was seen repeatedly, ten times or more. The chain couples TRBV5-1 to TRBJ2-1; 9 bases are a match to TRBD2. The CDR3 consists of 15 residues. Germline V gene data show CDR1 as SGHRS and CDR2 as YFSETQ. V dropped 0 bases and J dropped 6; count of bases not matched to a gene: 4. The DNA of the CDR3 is TGCGCCAGCAGCTTGGAGCGGGGGGCGGCCAATGAGCAGTTCTTC. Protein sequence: CASSLERGAANEQFF. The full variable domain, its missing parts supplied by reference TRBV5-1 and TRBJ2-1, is KAGVTQTPRYLIKTRGQQVTLSCSPISGHRSVSWYQQTPGQGLQFLFEYFSETQRNKGNFPGRFSGRQFSNSRSEMNVSTLELGDSALYLCASSLERGAANEQFFGPGTRLTVL.

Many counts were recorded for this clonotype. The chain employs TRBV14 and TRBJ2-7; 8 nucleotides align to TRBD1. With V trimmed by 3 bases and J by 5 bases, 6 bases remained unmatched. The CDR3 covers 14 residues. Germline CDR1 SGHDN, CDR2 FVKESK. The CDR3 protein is CASSQTGARDEQYF. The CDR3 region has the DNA TGTGCCAGCAGCCAGACAGGGGCGCGGGACGAGCAGTACTTC.

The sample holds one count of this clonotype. CDR3 nucleotide sequence: TGCGCCAGCAGCTTGAAGGACCCGAACACTGAAGCTTTCTTT. This translates into CASSLKDPNTEAFF. The chain combines TRBV5-1 with TRBJ1-1; D gene uncertain. Germline CDR1 is SGHRS and CDR2 is YFSETQ. The CDR3 sequence is 14 residues long. V gave up 1 base and J gave up 1 base, with 8 bases separating them.

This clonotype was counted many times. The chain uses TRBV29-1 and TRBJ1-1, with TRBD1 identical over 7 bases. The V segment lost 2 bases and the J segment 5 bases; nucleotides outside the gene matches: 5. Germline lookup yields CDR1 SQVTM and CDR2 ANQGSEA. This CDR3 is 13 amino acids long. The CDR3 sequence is CSVELDRVTEAFF. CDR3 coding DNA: TGCAGCGTTGAACTCGACAGGGTAACTGAAGCTTTCTTT.

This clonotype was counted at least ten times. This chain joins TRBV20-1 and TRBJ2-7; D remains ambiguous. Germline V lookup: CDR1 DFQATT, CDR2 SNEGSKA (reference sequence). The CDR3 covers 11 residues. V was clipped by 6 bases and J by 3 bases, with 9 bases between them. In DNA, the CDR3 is TGCAGTGCAGCTCGCATCTACGAGCAGTACTTC. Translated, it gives CSAARIYEQYF.

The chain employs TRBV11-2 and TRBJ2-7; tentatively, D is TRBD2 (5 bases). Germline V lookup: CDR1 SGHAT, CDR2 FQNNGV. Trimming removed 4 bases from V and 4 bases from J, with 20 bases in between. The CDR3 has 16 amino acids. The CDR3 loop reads CASSSRRGSGEYEQYF. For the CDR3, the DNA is TGTGCCAGCAGCTCTAGACGCGGGTCCGGTGAGTACGAGCAGTACTTC.

CDR3 sequence reads: CASVEQRGYEQYF. The CDR3, as DNA: TGTGCCAGCGTAGAGCAGCGGGGCTACGAGCAGTACTTC. The chain joins TRBV7-9 to TRBJ2-7; 7 bases match TRBD2. Germline CDR1 reads SEHNR; CDR2 reads FQNEAQ (reference sequence). J gave up 3 bases and V 8 bases, and 7 bases lay outside the gene matches. This CDR3 region has 13 residues.

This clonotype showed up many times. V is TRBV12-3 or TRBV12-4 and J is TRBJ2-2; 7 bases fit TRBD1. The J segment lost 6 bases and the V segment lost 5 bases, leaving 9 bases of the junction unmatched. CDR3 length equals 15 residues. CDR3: CASSRTGGYAGELFF. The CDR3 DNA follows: TGTGCCAGCAGTCGGACAGGCGGGTATGCCGGGGAGCTGTTTTTT.

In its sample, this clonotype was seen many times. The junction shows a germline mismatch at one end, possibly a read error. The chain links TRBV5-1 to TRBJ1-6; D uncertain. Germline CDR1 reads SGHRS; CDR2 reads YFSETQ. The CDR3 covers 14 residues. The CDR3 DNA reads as TGCGCCAGCAGTTTGGAGAAAACTCTCTCACCCCTCCACTTT. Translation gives CASSLEKTLSPLHF.